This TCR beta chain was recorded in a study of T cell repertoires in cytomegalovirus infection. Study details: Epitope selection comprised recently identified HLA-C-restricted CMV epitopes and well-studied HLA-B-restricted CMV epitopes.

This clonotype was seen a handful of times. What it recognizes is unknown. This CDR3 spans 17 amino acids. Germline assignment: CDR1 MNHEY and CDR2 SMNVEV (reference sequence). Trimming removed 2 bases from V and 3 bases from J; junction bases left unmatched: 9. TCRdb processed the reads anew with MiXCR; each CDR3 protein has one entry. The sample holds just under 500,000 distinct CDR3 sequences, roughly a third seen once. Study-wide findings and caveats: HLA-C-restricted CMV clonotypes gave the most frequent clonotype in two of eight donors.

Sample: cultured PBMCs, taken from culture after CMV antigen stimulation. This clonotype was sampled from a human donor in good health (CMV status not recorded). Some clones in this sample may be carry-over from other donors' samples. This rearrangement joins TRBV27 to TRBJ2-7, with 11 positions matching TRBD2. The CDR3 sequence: CASSLRVAGGLRYEQYF. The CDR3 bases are TGTGCCAGCAGTTTAAGGGTAGCGGGAGGGCTTCGCTACGAGCAGTACTTC.